This T cell receptor (beta chain) was retrieved from a study of cytomegalovirus exposure and HLA in healthy donors. Across the study: Per a later analysis, the approximately 620 first-cohort and 120 validation repertoires shared one platform. Study-level points and caveats: Per published reports, the classifier diagnosed cytomegalovirus status with high specificity and sensitivity.

Comments on this clone: What it recognizes is unknown.

Using immunoSEQ multiplex PCR, the repertoire was profiled, and TCRdb retains in-frame clones only, with some absent. The sample contains about 280,000 clones, roughly 90% of which appear only once. V lost 2 bases, J lost 0 bases, and 14 bases lay in between. Germline V gives CDR1 SGHAT, CDR2 FQNNGV. The CDR3 is 16 residues long. J is TRBJ2-7 and V is TRBV11-2; tentative D call: TRBD2 (6 bases). The receptor comes from a woman younger than 30 in good health and CMV-seronegative. Sequencing was carried out using PBMCs. In DNA, the CDR3 is TGTGCCAGCAGCTTACCTCTAGCGACCCACTCCTACGAGCAGTACTTC. Its protein is CASSLPLATHSYEQYF.